This T cell receptor (beta chain) emerged from a study of OX40 agonist ivuxolimab in advanced cancers. At the level of the study: The diagnoses of dose-escalation patients were hepatocellular carcinoma, melanoma, renal cell or head and neck cancer.

Trimming cost V 4 bases and J 3 bases; bases outside gene matches: 11. Germline assignment: CDR1 SEHNR and CDR2 FQNEAQ (reference sequence). This CDR3 contains 16 residues. Sequenced by immunoSEQ multiplex PCR; TCRdb stores in-frame clones only, minus some. The sample gives tens of thousands of clones, approximately 90% of which show up once; about 0.28% is in the top ten. The V call is TRBV7-9, the J call TRBJ2-7; 8 bases are a match to TRBD1. The clonotype was recovered from an adult with an advanced solid tumor such as melanoma, head and neck, liver or kidney cancer. The sequenced sample was CD4+ or CD8+ T cells sorted from blood, obtained in a trial of the OX40 agonist ivuxolimab. The CDR3 DNA reads TGTGCCAGCAGCTCGTACGGGACAGGTCTTCTCTACGAGCAGTACTTC. It codes for CASSSYGTGLLYEQYF.